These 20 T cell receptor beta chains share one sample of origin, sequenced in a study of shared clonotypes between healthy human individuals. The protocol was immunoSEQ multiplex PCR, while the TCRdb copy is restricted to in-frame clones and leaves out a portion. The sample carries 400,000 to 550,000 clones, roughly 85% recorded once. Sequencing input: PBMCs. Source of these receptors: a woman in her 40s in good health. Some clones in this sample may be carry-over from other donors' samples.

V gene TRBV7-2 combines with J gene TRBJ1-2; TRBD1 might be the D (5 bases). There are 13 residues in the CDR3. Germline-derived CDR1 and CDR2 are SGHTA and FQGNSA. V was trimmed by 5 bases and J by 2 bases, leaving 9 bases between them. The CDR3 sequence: CASSRDENYGYTF. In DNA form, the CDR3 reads TGTGCCAGCAGCAGGGACGAAAACTATGGCTACACCTTC.

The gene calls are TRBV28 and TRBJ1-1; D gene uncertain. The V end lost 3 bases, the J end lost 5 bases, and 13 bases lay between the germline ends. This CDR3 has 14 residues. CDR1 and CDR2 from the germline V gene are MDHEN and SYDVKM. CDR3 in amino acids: CASSLGGLRTEAFF. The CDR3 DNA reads TGTGCCAGCAGTTTGGGCGGGCTGAGGACTGAAGCTTTCTTT. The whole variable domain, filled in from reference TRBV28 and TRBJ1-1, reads DVKVTQSSRYLVKRTGEKVFLECVQDMDHENMFWYRQDPGLGLRLIYFSYDVKMKEKGDIPEGYSVSREKKERFSLILESASTNQTSMYLCASSLGGLRTEAFFGQGTRLTVV.

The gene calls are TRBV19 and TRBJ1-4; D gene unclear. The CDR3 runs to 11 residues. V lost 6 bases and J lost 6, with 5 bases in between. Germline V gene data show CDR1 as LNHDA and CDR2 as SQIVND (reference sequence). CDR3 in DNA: TGTGCCAGTAGACGGTATGAAAAACTGTTTTTT. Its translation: CASRRYEKLFF.

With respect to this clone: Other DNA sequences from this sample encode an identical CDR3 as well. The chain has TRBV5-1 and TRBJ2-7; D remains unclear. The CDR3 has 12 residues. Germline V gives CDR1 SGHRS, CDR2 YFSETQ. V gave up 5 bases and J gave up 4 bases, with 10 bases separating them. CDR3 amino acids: CASSLVGYEQYF. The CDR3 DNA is TGCGCCAGCAGTCTGGTTGGGTACGAGCAGTACTTC.

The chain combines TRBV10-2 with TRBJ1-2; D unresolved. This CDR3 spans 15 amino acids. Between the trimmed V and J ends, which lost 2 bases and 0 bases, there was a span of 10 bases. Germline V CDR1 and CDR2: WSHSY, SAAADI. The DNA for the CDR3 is TGCGCCAGCAGTGAGACTTCGGTGGCTAACTATGGCTACACCTTC. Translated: CASSETSVANYGYTF.

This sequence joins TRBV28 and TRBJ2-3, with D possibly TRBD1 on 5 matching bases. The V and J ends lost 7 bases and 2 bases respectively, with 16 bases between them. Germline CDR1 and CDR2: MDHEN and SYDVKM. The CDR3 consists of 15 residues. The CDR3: CASTRPQGATDTQYF. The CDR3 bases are TGTGCCAGCACAAGGCCCCAGGGTGCCACAGATACGCAGTATTTT.

The CDR3 nucleotides are TGCGCCAGCAGCCAAGAAGGGACAGGGGGCGCTGAGACCCAGTACTTC. As protein: CASSQEGTGGAETQYF. V and J are TRBV4-3 and TRBJ2-5, with 12 bases lining up with TRBD1. The CDR3 is 16 amino acids. Germline CDR1 reads LGHNA; CDR2 reads YSLEER. Trimming removed 0 bases from V and 5 bases from J; junction bases left unmatched: 4.

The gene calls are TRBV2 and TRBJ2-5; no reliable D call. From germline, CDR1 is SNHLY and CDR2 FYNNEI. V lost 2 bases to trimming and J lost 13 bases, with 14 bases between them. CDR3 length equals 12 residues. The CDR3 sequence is CASSEKSTVLYF. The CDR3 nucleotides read TGTGCCAGCAGTGAAAAGTCCACGGTGCTGTACTTC.

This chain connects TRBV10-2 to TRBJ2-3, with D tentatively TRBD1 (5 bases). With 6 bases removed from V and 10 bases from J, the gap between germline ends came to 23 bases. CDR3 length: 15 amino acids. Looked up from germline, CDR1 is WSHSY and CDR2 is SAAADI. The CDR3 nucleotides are TGCGCCAGCAGGACCCACTACCTTCAGGGTTCCCCGCAGTATTTT. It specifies CASRTHYLQGSPQYF.

CDR3 bases: TGTGCCAGCAGTTTTCACGGCATGGCCCAGTACTTC. Protein: CASSFHGMAQYF. This chain uses TRBV28 with TRBJ2-5; D remains unclear. V was cut by 3 bases and J by 9 bases, with 11 bases left in between. This CDR3 comprises 12 residues. Looked up from germline, CDR1 is MDHEN and CDR2 is SYDVKM.

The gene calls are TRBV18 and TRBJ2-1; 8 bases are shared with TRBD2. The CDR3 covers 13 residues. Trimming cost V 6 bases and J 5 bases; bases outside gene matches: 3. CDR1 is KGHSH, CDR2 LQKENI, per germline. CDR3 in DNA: TGTGCCAGCTCGCGGGAGGTTGACAATGAGCAGTTCTTC. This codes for CASSREVDNEQFF.

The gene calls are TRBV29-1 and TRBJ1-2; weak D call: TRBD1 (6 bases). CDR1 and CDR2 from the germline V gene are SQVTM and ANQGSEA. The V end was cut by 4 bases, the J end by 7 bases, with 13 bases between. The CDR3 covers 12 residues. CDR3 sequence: CSVGGQGSGYTF. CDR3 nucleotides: TGCAGCGTTGGGGGGCAGGGTAGTGGCTACACCTTC. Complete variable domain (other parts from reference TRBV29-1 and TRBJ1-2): SAVISQKPSRDICQRGTSLTIQCQVDSQVTMMFWYRQQPGQSLTLIATANQGSEATYESGFVIDKFPISRPNLTFSTLTVSNMSPEDSSIYLCSVGGQGSGYTFGSGTRLTVV.

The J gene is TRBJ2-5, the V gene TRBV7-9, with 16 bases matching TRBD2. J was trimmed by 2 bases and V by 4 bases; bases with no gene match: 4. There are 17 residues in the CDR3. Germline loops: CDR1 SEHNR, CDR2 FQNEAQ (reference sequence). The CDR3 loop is CASSSGLAGGRQETQYF. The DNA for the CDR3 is TGTGCCAGCAGCTCGGGACTAGCGGGAGGGAGACAAGAGACCCAGTACTTC.

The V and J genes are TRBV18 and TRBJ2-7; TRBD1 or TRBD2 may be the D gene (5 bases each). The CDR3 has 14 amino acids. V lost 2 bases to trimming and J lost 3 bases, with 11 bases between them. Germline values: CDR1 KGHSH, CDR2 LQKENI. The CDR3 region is CASSPGLGVYEQYF. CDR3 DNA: TGTGCCAGCTCACCAGGTCTGGGGGTCTACGAGCAGTACTTC.

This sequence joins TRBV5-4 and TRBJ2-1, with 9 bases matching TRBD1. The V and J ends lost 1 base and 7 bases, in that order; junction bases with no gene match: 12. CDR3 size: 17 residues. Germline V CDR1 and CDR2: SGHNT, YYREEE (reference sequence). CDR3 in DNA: TGTGCCAGCAGCTTGCAGGGACAGGGTCGGATTGGAAATGAGCAGTTCTTC. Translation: CASSLQGQGRIGNEQFF.

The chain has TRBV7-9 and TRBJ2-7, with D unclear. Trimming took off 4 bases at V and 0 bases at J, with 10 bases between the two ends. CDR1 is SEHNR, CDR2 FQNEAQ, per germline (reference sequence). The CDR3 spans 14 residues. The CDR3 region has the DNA TGTGCCAGCAGCTATAACAGTATCTCCTACGAGCAGTACTTC. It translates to CASSYNSISYEQYF.

Here the CDR3 DNA reads TGTGCCTGGAGGCCGGCGCTGGGCTACACCTTC. This gives the protein CAWRPALGYTF. The rearrangement uses TRBV30 and TRBJ1-2, with D unresolved. This CDR3 is 11 amino acids long. The germline V gene has CDR1 GTSNPN and CDR2 SVGIG (reference sequence). Trimming cost V 3 bases and J 8 bases, with 10 bases left between them. The full variable domain, its missing parts supplied by reference TRBV30 and TRBJ1-2, is SQTIHQWPATLVQPVGSPLSLECTVEGTSNPNLYWYRQAAGRGLQLLFYSVGIGQISSEVPQNLSASRPQDRQFILSSKKLLLSDSGFYLCAWRPALGYTFGSGTRLTVV.

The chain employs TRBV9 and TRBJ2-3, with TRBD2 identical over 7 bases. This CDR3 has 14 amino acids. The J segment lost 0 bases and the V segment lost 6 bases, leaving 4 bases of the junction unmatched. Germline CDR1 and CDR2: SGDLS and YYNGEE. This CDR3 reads CASTKTSSTDTQYF. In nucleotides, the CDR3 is TGTGCCAGCACCAAGACTAGCAGCACAGATACGCAGTATTTT.

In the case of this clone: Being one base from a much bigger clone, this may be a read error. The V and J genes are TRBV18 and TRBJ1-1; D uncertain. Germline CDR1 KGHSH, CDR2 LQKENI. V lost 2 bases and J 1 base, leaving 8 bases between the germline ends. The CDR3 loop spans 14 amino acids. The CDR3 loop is CASSPITRNTEAFF. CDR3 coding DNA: TGTGCCAGCTCACCAATAACAAGGAACACTGAAGCTTTCTTT. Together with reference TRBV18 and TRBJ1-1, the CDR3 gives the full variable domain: NAGVMQNPRHLVRRRGQEARLRCSPMKGHSHVYWYRQLPEEGLKFMVYLQKENIIDESGMPKERFSAEFPKEGPSILRIQQVVRGDSAAYFCASSPITRNTEAFFGQGTRLTVV.

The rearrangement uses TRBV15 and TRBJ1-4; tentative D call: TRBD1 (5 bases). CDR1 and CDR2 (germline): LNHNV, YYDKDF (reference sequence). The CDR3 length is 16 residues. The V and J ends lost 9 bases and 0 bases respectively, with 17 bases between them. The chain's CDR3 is CATLGVGDSTNEKLFF. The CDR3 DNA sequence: TGTGCCACTCTGGGGGTCGGGGACTCAACTAATGAAAAACTGTTTTTT.